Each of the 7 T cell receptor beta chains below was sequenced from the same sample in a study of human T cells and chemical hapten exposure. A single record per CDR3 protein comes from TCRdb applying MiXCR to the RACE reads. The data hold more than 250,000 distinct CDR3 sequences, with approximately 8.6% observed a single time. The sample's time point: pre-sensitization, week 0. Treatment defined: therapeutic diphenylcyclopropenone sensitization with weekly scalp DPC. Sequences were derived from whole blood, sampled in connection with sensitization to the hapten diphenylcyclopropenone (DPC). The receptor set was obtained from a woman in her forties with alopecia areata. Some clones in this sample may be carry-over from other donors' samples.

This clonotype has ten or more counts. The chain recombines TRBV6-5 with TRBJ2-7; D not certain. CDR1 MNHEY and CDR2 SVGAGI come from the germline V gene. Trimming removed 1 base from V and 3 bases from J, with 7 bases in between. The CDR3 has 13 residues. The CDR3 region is CASSYYRSYEQYF. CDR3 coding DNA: TGTGCCAGCAGTTACTACCGGAGCTACGAGCAGTACTTC.

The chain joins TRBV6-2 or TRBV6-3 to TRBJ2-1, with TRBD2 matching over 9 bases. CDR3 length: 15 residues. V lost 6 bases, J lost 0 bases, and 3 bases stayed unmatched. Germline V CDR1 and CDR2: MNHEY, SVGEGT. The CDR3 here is CASSWGLASYNEQFF. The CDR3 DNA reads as TGTGCCAGCAGCTGGGGACTAGCCTCCTACAATGAGCAGTTCTTC.

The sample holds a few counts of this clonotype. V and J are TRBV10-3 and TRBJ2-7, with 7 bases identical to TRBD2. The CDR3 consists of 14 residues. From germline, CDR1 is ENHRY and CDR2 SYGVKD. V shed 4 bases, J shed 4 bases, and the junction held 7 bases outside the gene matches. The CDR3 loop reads CAISGGTTVYEQYF. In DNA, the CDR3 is TGTGCCATCAGTGGAGGGACTACCGTTTACGAGCAGTACTTC.

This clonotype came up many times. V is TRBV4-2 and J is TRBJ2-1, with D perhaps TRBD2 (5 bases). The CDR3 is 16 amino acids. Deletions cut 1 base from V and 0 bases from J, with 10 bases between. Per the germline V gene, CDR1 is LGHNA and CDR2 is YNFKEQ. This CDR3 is CASSQVVASSYNEQFF. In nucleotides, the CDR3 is TGTGCCAGCAGCCAAGTTGTAGCGAGCTCCTACAATGAGCAGTTCTTC.

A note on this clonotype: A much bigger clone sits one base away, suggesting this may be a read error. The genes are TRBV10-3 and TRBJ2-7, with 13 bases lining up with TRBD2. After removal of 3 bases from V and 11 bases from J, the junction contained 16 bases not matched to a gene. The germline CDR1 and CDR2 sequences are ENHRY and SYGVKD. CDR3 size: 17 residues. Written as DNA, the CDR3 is TGTGCCATCAGTGACTCGACTGGACTAGCGGGAGTGGGTGAGAAGTACTTC. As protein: CAISDSTGLAGVGEKYF.

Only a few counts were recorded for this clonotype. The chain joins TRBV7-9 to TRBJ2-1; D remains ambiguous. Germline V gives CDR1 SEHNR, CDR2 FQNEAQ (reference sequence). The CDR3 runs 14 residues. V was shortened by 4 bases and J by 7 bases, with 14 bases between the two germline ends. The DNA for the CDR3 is TGTGCCAGCAGCTCTATGGGCCATATGAATGAGCAGTTCTTC. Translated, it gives CASSSMGHMNEQFF.

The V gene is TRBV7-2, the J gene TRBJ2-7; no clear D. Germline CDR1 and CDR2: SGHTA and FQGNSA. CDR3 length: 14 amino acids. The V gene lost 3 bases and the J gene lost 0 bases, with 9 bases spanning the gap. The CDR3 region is CASSFGPNSYEQYF. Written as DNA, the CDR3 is TGTGCCAGCAGCTTCGGTCCGAACTCCTACGAGCAGTACTTC.